This T cell receptor beta chain came from a study of T cell responses to AZD1222 COVID-19 vaccine. Study observations and caveats: Donors were largely white British and mainly female; clonal diversity was possibly underestimated. Spike-specific TCR depth and breadth grew after two AZD1222 doses. It was only a handful of AZD1222 recipients who were seropositive at baseline.

The CDR3 spans 13 residues. Germline V gene lookup returns CDR1 SGHTA and CDR2 FQGNSA. The V end was cut by 2 bases, the J end by 7 bases, with 9 bases between. Sequencing used immunoSEQ multiplex PCR; TCRdb keeps in-frame clones, though not all of them. In the table there are some 74,000 clones, 87% of which are singletons. This clone was picked up a small number of times. Its antigen is unknown. The chain recombines TRBV7-2 with TRBJ1-5; D gene unclear. This clonotype was sampled from an adult who received the AZD1222 COVID-19 vaccine. The sequencing here drew on peripheral blood, taken 28 days after the second AZD1222 dose. The CDR3 DNA is TGTGCCAGCAGCTTAAGAAGAGGGCAGCCCCAGCATTTT. Protein sequence: CASSLRRGQPQHF.